Shown below are 20 T cell receptor beta chains from a single sample sequenced in a study of OX40 agonist ivuxolimab in advanced cancers. Sequenced by immunoSEQ multiplex PCR; TCRdb stores in-frame clones only, minus some. The sample yields approximately 100,000 clones, around 85% seen once. Sequencing was performed on CD4+ or CD8+ T cells sorted from blood, taken in a trial of the OX40 agonist ivuxolimab. These receptors originate from an adult with an advanced solid tumor such as melanoma, head and neck, liver or kidney cancer.

About this clone: An end of the junction differs from the germline gene, which may be a read error. The chain combines TRBV28 with TRBJ2-7; TRBD1 agrees at 7 bases. Germline V gene lookup returns CDR1 MDHEN and CDR2 SYDVKM. The CDR3 sequence is 12 residues long. The CDR3, as DNA: TGTGCCAGCAGCTCTCAAGGACAGGAGCCGTACTTC. Translating it yields CASSSQGQEPYF.

This chain connects TRBV7-9 to TRBJ2-5; D remains ambiguous. This CDR3 spans 16 amino acids. The germline gives CDR1 SEHNR, CDR2 FQNEAQ (reference sequence). V dropped 4 bases and J dropped 5 bases, with 20 bases sitting between them. The CDR3 DNA follows: TGTGCCAGCAGCTCTGCTTGGGGATGGTCTGCGGAGACCCAGTACTTC. Its protein product is CASSSAWGWSAETQYF.

V and J are TRBV27 and TRBJ1-5; D ambiguous. CDR1 is MNHEY and CDR2 is SMNVEV in the germline V gene (reference sequence). This CDR3 contains 13 residues. V was shortened by 0 bases and J by 11 bases, with 11 bases between the two germline ends. The CDR3 protein is CASSLSPRAAQHF. In DNA, the CDR3 is TGTGCCAGCAGTTTATCCCCAAGGGCGGCCCAGCATTTT.

A single count supports this clone. This rearrangement joins TRBV7-9 to TRBJ2-7; TRBD2 might be the D (6 bases). The V end was cut by 8 bases, the J end by 4 bases, with 24 bases between. The germline CDR1 and CDR2 sequences are SEHNR and FQNEAQ (reference sequence). CDR3 length: 16 amino acids. The CDR3 sequence: CASLPQGVAVPYEQYF. The CDR3 DNA reads TGTGCCAGCCTCCCCCAAGGCGTAGCGGTACCATACGAGCAGTACTTC. The full variable domain, its missing parts supplied by reference TRBV7-9 and TRBJ2-7, is DTGVSQNPRHKITKRGQNVTFRCDPISEHNRLYWYRQTLGQGPEFLTYFQNEAQLEKSRLLSDRFSAERPKGSFSTLEIQRTEQGDSAMYLCASLPQGVAVPYEQYFGPGTRLTVT.

This clone was counted between two and nine times. The chain combines TRBV9 with TRBJ2-7, with D possibly being TRBD1 (6 bases). V shed 3 bases and J shed 4 bases, with 8 bases lying between them. This CDR3 has 12 residues. Germline CDR1 is SGDLS and CDR2 is YYNGEE. The CDR3 nucleotides are TGTGCCAGCAGCGGAACAGGGTACGAGCAGTACTTC. Translated: CASSGTGYEQYF.

This chain uses TRBV5-6 with TRBJ2-5; D is possibly TRBD1 (5 bases). From germline, CDR1 is SGHDT and CDR2 YYEEEE. CDR3 length: 15 residues. V was shortened by 3 bases and J by 2 bases, with 14 bases between the two germline ends. The CDR3, as DNA: TGTGCCAGCAGCTCAACAGGACAATGGCAAGAGACCCAGTACTTC. Translation gives CASSSTGQWQETQYF.

The chain employs TRBV10-1 and TRBJ2-3; 7 nucleotides match TRBD1. Germline V gene data show CDR1 as WNHNN and CDR2 as SYGVQD (reference sequence). This CDR3 region has 13 residues. With V trimmed by 9 bases and J by 4 bases, 7 bases remained unmatched. This CDR3 reads CASRDSLADTQYF. Here the CDR3 DNA reads TGCGCCAGTAGGGACAGTTTGGCAGATACGCAGTATTTT.

The chain combines TRBV11-3 with TRBJ2-1, with 7 nucleotides matching TRBD2. Germline CDR1 is SGHNT and CDR2 is YENEEA. This CDR3 contains 14 residues. Trimming removed 6 bases from V and 5 bases from J; junction bases left unmatched: 7. The CDR3 sequence is CASRVTSAHNEQFF. DNA for the CDR3: TGTGCCAGCAGAGTCACTAGCGCACACAATGAGCAGTTCTTC.

This clone was seen at least ten times. V and J are TRBV7-9 and TRBJ2-2, with unresolved D. The CDR3 sequence is 15 residues long. CDR1 and CDR2 (germline): SEHNR, FQNEAQ (reference sequence). V was pared by 3 bases and J by 0 bases, with 8 bases between. The CDR3 DNA follows: TGTGCCAGCAGCTTTGGACGGACGAACACCGGGGAGCTGTTTTTT. Translation: CASSFGRTNTGELFF.

This clone is a singleton in its sample. The gene calls are TRBV30 and TRBJ2-7; TRBD2 is a possible D gene (6 bases). The CDR3 extends over 14 amino acids. Germline assignment: CDR1 GTSNPN and CDR2 SVGIG (reference sequence). V shed 0 bases and J shed 3 bases, with 12 bases lying between them. CDR3 nucleotide sequence: TGTGCCTGGAGTGTCGGTCGGCGGGGCTACGAGCAGTACTTC. Translating gives CAWSVGRRGYEQYF.

The chain carries TRBV6-6 and TRBJ2-7, with TRBD1 as a possible D gene (6 bases). Germline loops: CDR1 MNHNY, CDR2 SVGAGI (reference sequence). The CDR3 covers 15 residues. Trimming removed 2 bases at V and 0 bases at J, with 11 bases between. The CDR3 region is CASSYRGLVSYEQYF. The DNA of the CDR3 is TGTGCCAGCAGTTACAGGGGGTTGGTCTCCTACGAGCAGTACTTC.

This clone was picked up one time. Here the CDR3 DNA reads TGTGCCAGAAGCTCCTCTTCGGGAGGCGCGGTGAGAACAGATACGCAGTATTTT. Its protein product is CARSSSSGGAVRTDTQYF. This sequence joins TRBV5-3 and TRBJ2-3; 7 bases fit TRBD2. TRBV5-3 is annotated as an ORF whose role is uncertain. After removal of 3 bases from V and 3 bases from J, the junction contained 16 bases not matched to a gene. The CDR3 is 18 residues long.

The CDR3 sequence is CASSISGISNQPQHF. The CDR3 DNA follows: TGTGCCAGTAGTATTTCGGGGATTAGCAATCAGCCCCAGCATTTT. The chain joins TRBV19 to TRBJ1-5; D is unclear. V dropped 3 bases and J dropped 0 bases, with 9 bases sitting between them. The CDR3 runs to 15 residues. The germline gives CDR1 LNHDA, CDR2 SQIVND (reference sequence).

J is TRBJ1-4 and V is TRBV14; D call uncertain. CDR1 is SGHDN, CDR2 FVKESK, per germline. CDR3 length: 14 amino acids. Trimming took 4 bases from V and 5 from J, leaving 11 bases between them. CDR3 sequence reads: CASSPLGRNEKLFF. Here the CDR3 DNA reads TGTGCCAGCAGCCCCCTGGGCAGAAATGAAAAACTGTTTTTT. The variable domain in full, with the rest retrieved from reference TRBV14 and TRBJ1-4, is EAGVTQFPSHSVIEKGQTVTLRCDPISGHDNLYWYRRVMGKEIKFLLHFVKESKQDESGMPNNRFLAERTGGTYSTLKVQPAELEDSGVYFCASSPLGRNEKLFFGSGTQLSVL.

The chain is built from TRBV6-5 and TRBJ1-2; D is unresolved. V lost 7 bases and J lost 7, with 13 bases in between. This CDR3 contains 12 residues. CDR1 MNHEY and CDR2 SVGAGI come from the germline V gene. In DNA form, the CDR3 reads TGTGCCAGCAAGCAGGCGGTCAGTGGCTACACCTTC. This gives the protein CASKQAVSGYTF.

This clone was recorded once. This sequence joins TRBV28 and TRBJ2-5; tentatively, D is TRBD1 or TRBD2 (5 bases each). The DNA end is more similar to TRBJ2-7, so the J call may be wrong. The CDR3 loop spans 11 amino acids. Germline-derived CDR1 and CDR2 are MDHEN and SYDVKM. The CDR3 coding sequence is TGTGCCAGCAGTTGGGGGACCGAGCAGTACTTC. It yields the protein CASSWGTEQYF.

This chain connects TRBV28 to TRBJ2-1; 10 bases fit TRBD2. The CDR3 extends over 18 amino acids. The V and J ends lost 4 bases and 2 bases, in that order; junction bases with no gene match: 11. From germline, CDR1 is MDHEN and CDR2 SYDVKM. CDR3 protein: CASSSPSSSGRTYNEQFF. Here the CDR3 DNA reads TGTGCCAGCAGTTCCCCGTCCTCTAGCGGGAGAACCTACAATGAGCAGTTCTTC.

This chain links TRBV4-1 with TRBJ2-7, with D perhaps matching TRBD1 (6 bases). This CDR3 has 13 amino acids. Germline V gene sequence: CDR1 MGHRA, CDR2 YSYEKL. Trimming left V 4 bases short and J 5 bases short, with 12 bases between. CDR3 in amino acids: CASSPMYRDEQYF. The CDR3 nucleotides read TGCGCCAGCAGCCCAATGTACAGGGACGAGCAGTACTTC.

This clone occurred once. The V call is TRBV28, the J call TRBJ2-7; a possible D gene is TRBD2 (7 bases). The CDR3 runs 13 residues. V lost 8 bases and J lost 5, with 16 bases in between. Germline V gives CDR1 MDHEN, CDR2 SYDVKM. Here the CDR3 DNA reads TGTGCCAGCGACGGGGGGCTCATGAACGAGCAGTACTTC. This gives the protein CASDGGLMNEQYF.

V and J are TRBV2 and TRBJ1-5; the D is unclear. The CDR3 contains 14 residues. Per the germline V gene, CDR1 is SNHLY and CDR2 is FYNNEI. Trimming took off 7 bases at V and 10 bases at J, with 20 bases between the two ends. CDR3 DNA sequence: TGTGCCAGCAATCTTCTCAATGGCATCAAACCCCAGCATTTT. Translation gives CASNLLNGIKPQHF.